This T cell receptor (beta chain) is from a study of lymphopenia after photon versus proton radiotherapy. General study results and limits: Larger post-nadir TCR diversity loss correlated inversely with survival in deceased patients. Proton therapy kept repertoires fairly stable, unlike photons, which gained effector/memory cells.

The assay was immunoSEQ multiplex PCR, and TCRdb's table has in-frame clones only and misses some. This sample has 25,000 or so clones, with 85% to 90% found just once. A remark on this clone: Its antigen is currently unknown.

Trimming removed 6 bases from V and 0 bases from J; junction bases left unmatched: 4. CDR1 is SNHLY, CDR2 FYNNEI, per germline. The CDR3 has 15 residues. This rearrangement joins TRBV2 to TRBJ2-5, with 10 bases fitting TRBD2. The receptor was derived from a man aged 25 to 45 with gastric cancer. Sequencing used peripheral blood, obtained from a patient treated with photon-based radiotherapy. The DNA for the CDR3 is TGTGCCAGCAGCCCCGGGACTAGCGACCAAGAGACCCAGTACTTC. Translating gives CASSPGTSDQETQYF.